What follows describes a single TCR beta chain. Its antigen is as yet unknown. This record comes from a study of beta chain features in type 1 diabetes. The study's findings and limits: These data did not resolve whether HLA type affects TCRB rearrangement.

Since all of the isolated RNA was reverse transcribed, expressed TCRB transcripts were what got sequenced. Naive, central memory and regulatory T cell samples averaged roughly 3.8 million reads. Sequencing used immunoSEQ multiplex PCR; TCRdb keeps in-frame clones, though not all of them. In the table there are hundreds of thousands of clones, about 32% of which are singletons. This receptor was taken from a man between 18 and 29 years old in good health. The material sequenced was naive CD4+ T cells from blood.

CDR3 DNA sequence: TGTGCCTGGAACCAGTACAGGGGGAAAGGCTATGGCTACACCTTC. It encodes CAWNQYRGKGYGYTF. The chain is built from TRBV30 and TRBJ1-2, with TRBD1 matching over 8 bases. From germline, CDR1 is GTSNPN and CDR2 SVGIG (reference sequence). The V gene end was trimmed by 4 bases and the J gene end by 4 bases; junction bases not matched to a gene: 11. There are 15 residues in the CDR3.